Below, 8 T cell receptor beta chains from the same sample are listed, as sequenced in a study of blood T cell repertoires in COVID-19. Clones were read by immunoSEQ multiplex PCR, and TCRdb kept only the in-frame ones, dropping some. The sample has roughly 400,000 clones; about 90% are singletons. Sequenced: peripheral blood. These receptors were obtained from a woman aged 60-75 years with COVID-19, enrolled during active disease.

The chain uses TRBV5-1 and TRBJ1-5, with 7 bases lining up with TRBD1. Germline V lookup: CDR1 SGHRS, CDR2 YFSETQ. The CDR3 is 15 residues long. Trimming removed 3 bases from V and 5 bases from J; junction bases left unmatched: 8. CDR3: CASSSGTVPDQPQHF. Here the CDR3 DNA reads TGCGCCAGCAGCTCCGGGACAGTCCCTGATCAGCCCCAGCATTTT. Filled out from reference TRBV5-1 and TRBJ1-5, the complete variable domain reads KAGVTQTPRYLIKTRGQQVTLSCSPISGHRSVSWYQQTPGQGLQFLFEYFSETQRNKGNFPGRFSGRQFSNSRSEMNVSTLELGDSALYLCASSSGTVPDQPQHFGDGTRLSIL.

The genes are TRBV5-1 and TRBJ2-5; TRBD1 agrees at 10 bases. Germline V gene sequence: CDR1 SGHRS, CDR2 YFSETQ. This CDR3 region has 14 residues. J lost 3 bases, V lost 9 bases, and 8 bases had no gene match. For the CDR3, the DNA is TGCGCCACCTCTACCGGGACAGGGGAAGAGACCCAGTACTTC. Translation gives CATSTGTGEETQYF.

The chain joins TRBV5-4 to TRBJ2-2; TRBD1 is a possible D gene (6 bases). CDR1 and CDR2 (germline): SGHNT, YYREEE (reference sequence). This CDR3 region has 15 residues. Trimming shortened V by 3 bases and J by 3 bases, and 12 bases separated the two germline ends. CDR3 in amino acids: CASSSLTGYTGELFF. The CDR3 region has the DNA TGTGCCAGCAGCTCCTTAACAGGGTACACCGGGGAGCTGTTTTTT.

V usage is TRBV2 and J usage is TRBJ1-5; D unclear. The CDR3 contains 12 residues. Trimming left V 8 bases short and J 6 bases short, with 11 bases between. Germline V gene lookup returns CDR1 SNHLY and CDR2 FYNNEI. This chain's CDR3 is CASRRASQPQHF. The CDR3 DNA reads TGTGCCAGCCGGAGGGCTTCTCAGCCCCAGCATTTT. Drawing the rest from reference TRBV2 and TRBJ1-5, the complete variable domain is EPEVTQTPSHQVTQMGQEVILRCVPISNHLYFYWYRQILGQKVEFLVSFYNNEISEKSEIFDDQFSVERPDGSNFTLKIRSTKLEDSAMYFCASRRASQPQHFGDGTRLSIL.

The gene calls are TRBV27 and TRBJ2-7; perhaps TRBD1 as D (5 bases). The germline CDR1 and CDR2 sequences are MNHEY and SMNVEV (reference sequence). Trimming cost V 3 bases and J 3 bases, with 9 bases left between them. The CDR3 is 13 amino acids. CDR3 residues: CASSFGADYEQYF. CDR3 coding DNA: TGTGCCAGCAGTTTTGGGGCTGACTACGAGCAGTACTTC.

Concerning this clone itself: One end of the junction varies from germline; a read error may be responsible. The chain recombines TRBV12-3 or TRBV12-4 with TRBJ1-1; D call uncertain. This CDR3 spans 13 amino acids. The CDR3 DNA sequence: TGTGTCAGCAGTTTAGTTTCACGGACTGAAGCTTTCTTT. Its protein is CVSSLVSRTEAFF.

The genes are TRBV5-5 and TRBJ2-1, with 8 bases aligning to TRBD2. Germline assignment: CDR1 SGHKS and CDR2 YYEKEE (reference sequence). V lost 1 base and J lost 9; bases outside the gene matches: 6. This CDR3 is built from 14 residues. CDR3 sequence: CASSLYRGGGEQFF. The CDR3 DNA follows: TGTGCCAGCAGCTTGTACCGGGGGGGCGGTGAGCAGTTCTTC.

On this clone itself: This CDR3 is also generated by other DNA sequences in the sample. The chain combines TRBV24-1 with TRBJ2-3; a weak D match, TRBD2 (6 bases). This CDR3 is built from 14 residues. Trimming removed 9 bases from V and 1 base from J, with 13 bases in between. Per the germline V gene, CDR1 is KGHDR and CDR2 is SFDVKD. CDR3: CATSRGGGTDTQYF. In nucleotides, the CDR3 is TGTGCCACCTCCCGGGGAGGAGGCACAGATACGCAGTATTTT.